Sequencing of this T cell receptor (beta chain) was carried out in a study of blood T cell repertoires in COVID-19. Background on the study: The study drew acute and convalescent COVID-19 samples from the United States, Italy and Spain. Nucleic acid was either cDNA or gDNA, and it came from T cells, B-cell-depleted T cells, or PBMCs.

This CDR3 contains 12 residues. V lost 3 bases and J 10 bases, leaving 12 bases between the germline ends. Per the germline V gene, CDR1 is LNHDA and CDR2 is SQIVND (reference sequence). In the source study's methods: Scientists estimated how many nucleated cells there were by amplifying reference gene primers. Using immunoSEQ multiplex PCR, the repertoire was profiled, and TCRdb retains in-frame clones only, with some absent. V, J and clone size were drawn from that table, and D and trimming were deduced from the DNA. The table shows around 100,000 clones, with 86% occurring only once. The origin of this receptor is a man aged 40-49 years with acute or convalescent COVID-19. The material sequenced was peripheral blood. The chain links TRBV19 to TRBJ1-1, with D possibly being TRBD1 (5 bases). CDR3 nucleotides: TGTGCCAGTAGTATCAGAAGGGGTCGAGCTTTCTTT. Its translation is CASSIRRGRAFF.